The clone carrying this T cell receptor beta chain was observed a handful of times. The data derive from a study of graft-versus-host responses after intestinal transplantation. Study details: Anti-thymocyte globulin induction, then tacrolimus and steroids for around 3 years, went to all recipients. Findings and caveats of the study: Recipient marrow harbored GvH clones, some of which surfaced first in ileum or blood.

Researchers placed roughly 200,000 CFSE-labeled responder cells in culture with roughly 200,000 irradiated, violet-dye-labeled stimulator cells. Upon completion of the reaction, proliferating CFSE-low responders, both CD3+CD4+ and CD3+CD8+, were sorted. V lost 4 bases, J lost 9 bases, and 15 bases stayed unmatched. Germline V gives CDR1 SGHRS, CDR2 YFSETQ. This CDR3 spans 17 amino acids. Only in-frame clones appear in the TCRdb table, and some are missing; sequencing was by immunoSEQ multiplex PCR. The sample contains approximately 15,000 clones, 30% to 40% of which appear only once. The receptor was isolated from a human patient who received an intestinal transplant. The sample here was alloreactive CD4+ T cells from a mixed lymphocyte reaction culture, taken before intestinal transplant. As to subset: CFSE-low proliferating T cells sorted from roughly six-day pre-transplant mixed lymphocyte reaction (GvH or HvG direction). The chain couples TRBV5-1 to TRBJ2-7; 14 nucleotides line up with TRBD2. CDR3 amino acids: CASSRGTSGRGTMGQYF. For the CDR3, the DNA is TGCGCCAGCAGCCGCGGGACTAGCGGGAGAGGGACAATGGGGCAGTACTTC. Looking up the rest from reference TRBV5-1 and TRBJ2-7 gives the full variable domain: KAGVTQTPRYLIKTRGQQVTLSCSPISGHRSVSWYQQTPGQGLQFLFEYFSETQRNKGNFPGRFSGRQFSNSRSEMNVSTLELGDSALYLCASSRGTSGRGTMGQYFGPGTRLTVT.